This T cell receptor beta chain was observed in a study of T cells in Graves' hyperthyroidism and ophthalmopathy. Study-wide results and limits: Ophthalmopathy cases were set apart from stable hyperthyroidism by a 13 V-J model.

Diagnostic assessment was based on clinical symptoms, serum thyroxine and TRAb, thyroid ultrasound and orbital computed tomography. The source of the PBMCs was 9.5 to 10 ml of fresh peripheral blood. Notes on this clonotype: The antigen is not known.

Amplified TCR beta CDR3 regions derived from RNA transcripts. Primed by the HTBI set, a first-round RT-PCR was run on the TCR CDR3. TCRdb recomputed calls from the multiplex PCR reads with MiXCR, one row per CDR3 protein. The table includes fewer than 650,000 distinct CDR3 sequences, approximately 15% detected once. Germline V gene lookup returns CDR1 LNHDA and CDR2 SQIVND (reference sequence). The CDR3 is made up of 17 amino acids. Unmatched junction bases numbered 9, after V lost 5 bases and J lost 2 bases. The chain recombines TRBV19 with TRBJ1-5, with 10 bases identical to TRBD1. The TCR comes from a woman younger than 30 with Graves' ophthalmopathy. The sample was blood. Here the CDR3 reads CASSGWTGGTRNQPQHF. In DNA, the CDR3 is TGTGCCAGTAGTGGTTGGACAGGGGGGACTCGCAATCAGCCCCAGCATTTT. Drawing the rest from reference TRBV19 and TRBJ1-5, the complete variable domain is DGGITQSPKYLFRKEGQNVTLSCEQNLNHDAMYWYRQDPGQGLRLIYYSQIVNDFQKGDIAEGYSVSREKKESFPLTVTSAQKNPTAFYLCASSGWTGGTRNQPQHFGDGTRLSIL.